This note documents a single TCR beta chain sequence. The data are from a study of resident and recirculating memory T cells in vitiligo. Across the study: Shave-biopsy epidermis from lesional and nonlesional skin was sequenced alongside PBMCs.

Profiled with immunoSEQ multiplex PCR; TCRdb holds only in-frame clones, not every one. In the table there are 70,000 or so clones, roughly nine tenths of which are singletons. The V end lost 3 bases, the J end lost 2 bases, and 10 bases lay between the germline ends. The length of the CDR3 is 15 residues. Germline V lookup: CDR1 SEHNR, CDR2 FQNEAQ (reference sequence). The sequence came from a male donor with vitiligo. The sample comprised blood. The rearrangement uses TRBV7-9 and TRBJ2-2; D is possibly TRBD2 (6 bases). The CDR3 reads CASSFAGLNTGELFF. CDR3 DNA: TGTGCCAGCAGCTTTGCCGGACTAAACACCGGGGAGCTGTTTTTT. Drawing the rest from reference TRBV7-9 and TRBJ2-2, the complete variable domain is DTGVSQNPRHKITKRGQNVTFRCDPISEHNRLYWYRQTLGQGPEFLTYFQNEAQLEKSRLLSDRFSAERPKGSFSTLEIQRTEQGDSAMYLCASSFAGLNTGELFFGEGSRLTVL.